Listed below are T cell receptor beta chains from one sample, sequenced in a study of T cells in Graves' hyperthyroidism and ophthalmopathy. A single record per CDR3 protein comes from TCRdb applying MiXCR to the multiplex PCR reads. The profile covers a few hundred thousand distinct CDR3 sequences, with 15% appearing a single time and approximately 29% taken by the ten largest. What was sequenced was blood. The receptors originated from a woman under 40 with Graves' hyperthyroidism. Each CDR3 is given with its conserved first and last residue. A D gene is named only where the DNA matches it firmly. The size of a clone is reported for some rows only, either as once, few or many, or as a class for expanded clones.

J,length,D,size,V,CDR3,DNA
TRBJ2-7,14,.,many,TRBV28,CASSPPTESYEQYF,TGTGCCAGCAGTCCGCCGACAGAGTCCTACGAGCAGTACTTC
TRBJ2-1,15,TRBD2,many,TRBV7-9,CASSPSGVHYNEQFF,TGTGCCAGCAGCCCTAGCGGGGTACACTACAATGAGCAGTTCTTC
TRBJ2-7,13,.,few,TRBV6-1,CASESGQDREQYF,TGTGCCAGCGAATCGGGCCAGGACCGGGAGCAGTACTTC
TRBJ2-3,13,TRBD2,.,TRBV7-3,CASSLWEGDTQYF,TGTGCCAGCAGCTTGTGGGAGGGGGATACGCAGTATTTT
TRBJ2-7,13,TRBD2,few,TRBV7-9,CASSAGGGDEQYF,TGTGCCAGCAGCGCCGGGGGGGGGGACGAGCAGTACTTC
TRBJ1-2,15,TRBD1,many,TRBV18,CASSPDWAGGFGYTF,TGTGCCAGCTCACCCGATTGGGCAGGGGGTTTTGGCTACACCTTC
TRBJ2-1,14,TRBD1,few,TRBV24-1,CATSPGQGFNEQFF,TGTGCCACCAGTCCGGGACAGGGGTTTAATGAGCAGTTCTTC
TRBJ1-1,14,.,few,TRBV11-3,CVSSSRRSGGEAFF,TGTGTCAGCAGCTCTAGACGGAGTGGGGGTGAAGCTTTCTTT
TRBJ2-7,16,TRBD1,.,TRBV4-1,CASSHLGQRGTYEQYF,TGCGCCAGCAGCCACCTGGGACAGAGGGGGACCTACGAGCAGTACTTC
TRBJ1-6,13,.,few,TRBV12-3/TRBV12-4,CASRVEGKRALHF,TGTGCCAGCAGAGTAGAGGGGAAAAGGGCCCTCCACTTT